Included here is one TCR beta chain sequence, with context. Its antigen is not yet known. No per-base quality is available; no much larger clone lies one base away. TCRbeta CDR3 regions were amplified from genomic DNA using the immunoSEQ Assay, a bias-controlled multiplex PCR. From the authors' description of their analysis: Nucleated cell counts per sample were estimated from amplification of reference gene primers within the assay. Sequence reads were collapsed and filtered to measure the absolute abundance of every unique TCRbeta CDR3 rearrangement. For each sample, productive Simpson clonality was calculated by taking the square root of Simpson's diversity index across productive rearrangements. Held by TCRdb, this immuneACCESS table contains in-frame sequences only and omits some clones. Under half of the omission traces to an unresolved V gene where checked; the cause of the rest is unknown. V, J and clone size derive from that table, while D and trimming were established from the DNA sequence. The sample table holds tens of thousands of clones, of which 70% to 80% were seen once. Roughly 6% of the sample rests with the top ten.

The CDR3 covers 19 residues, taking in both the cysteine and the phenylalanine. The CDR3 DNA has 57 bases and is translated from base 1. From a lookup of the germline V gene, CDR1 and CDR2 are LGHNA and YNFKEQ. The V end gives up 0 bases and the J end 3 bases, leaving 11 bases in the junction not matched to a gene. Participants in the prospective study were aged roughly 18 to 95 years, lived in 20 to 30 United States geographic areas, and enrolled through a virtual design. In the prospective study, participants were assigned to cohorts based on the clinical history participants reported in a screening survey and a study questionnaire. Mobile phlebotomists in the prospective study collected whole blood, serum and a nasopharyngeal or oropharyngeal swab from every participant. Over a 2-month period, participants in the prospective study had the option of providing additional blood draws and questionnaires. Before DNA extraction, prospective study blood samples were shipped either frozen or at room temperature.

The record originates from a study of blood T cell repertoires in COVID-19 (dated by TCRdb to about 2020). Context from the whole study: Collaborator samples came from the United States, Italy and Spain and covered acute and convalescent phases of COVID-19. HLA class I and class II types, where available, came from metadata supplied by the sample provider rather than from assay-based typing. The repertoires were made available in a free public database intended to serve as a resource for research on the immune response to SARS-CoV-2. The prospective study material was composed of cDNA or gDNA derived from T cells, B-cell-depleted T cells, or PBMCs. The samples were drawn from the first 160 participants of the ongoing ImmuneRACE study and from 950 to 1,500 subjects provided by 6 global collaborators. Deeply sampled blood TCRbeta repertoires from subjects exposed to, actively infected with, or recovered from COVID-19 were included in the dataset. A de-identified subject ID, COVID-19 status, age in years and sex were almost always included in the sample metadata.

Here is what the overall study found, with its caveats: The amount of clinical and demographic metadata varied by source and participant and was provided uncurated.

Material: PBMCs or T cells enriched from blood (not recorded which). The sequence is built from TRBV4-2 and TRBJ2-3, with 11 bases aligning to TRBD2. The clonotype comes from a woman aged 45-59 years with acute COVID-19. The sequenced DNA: TGTGCCAGCAGCCAAGAAAGACCCTTAGCGGGGGGGCCAACAGATACGCAGTATTTT. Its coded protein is CASSQERPLAGGPTDTQYF.